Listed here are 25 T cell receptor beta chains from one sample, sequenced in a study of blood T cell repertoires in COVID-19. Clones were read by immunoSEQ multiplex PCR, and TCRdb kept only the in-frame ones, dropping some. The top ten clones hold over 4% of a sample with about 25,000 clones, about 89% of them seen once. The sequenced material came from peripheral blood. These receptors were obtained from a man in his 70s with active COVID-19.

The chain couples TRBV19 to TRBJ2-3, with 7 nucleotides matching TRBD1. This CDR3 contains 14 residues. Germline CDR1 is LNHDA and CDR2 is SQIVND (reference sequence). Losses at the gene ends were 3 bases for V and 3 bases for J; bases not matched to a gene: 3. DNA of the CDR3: TGTGCCAGTAGTATCCGACAGGGTACAGATACGCAGTATTTT. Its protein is CASSIRQGTDTQYF.

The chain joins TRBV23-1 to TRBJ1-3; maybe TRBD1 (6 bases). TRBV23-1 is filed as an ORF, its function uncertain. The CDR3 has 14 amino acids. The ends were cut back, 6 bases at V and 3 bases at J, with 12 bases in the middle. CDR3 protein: CASRGGRGGNTIYF. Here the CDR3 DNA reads TGCGCCAGCAGGGGTGGCAGGGGTGGAAACACCATATATTTT.

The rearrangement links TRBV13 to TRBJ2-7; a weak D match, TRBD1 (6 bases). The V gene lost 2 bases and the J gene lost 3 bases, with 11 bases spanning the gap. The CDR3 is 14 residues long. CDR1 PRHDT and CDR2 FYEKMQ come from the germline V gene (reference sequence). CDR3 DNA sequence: TGTGCCAGCAGCTTAAGGGGACACAACTACGAGCAGTACTTC. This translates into CASSLRGHNYEQYF.

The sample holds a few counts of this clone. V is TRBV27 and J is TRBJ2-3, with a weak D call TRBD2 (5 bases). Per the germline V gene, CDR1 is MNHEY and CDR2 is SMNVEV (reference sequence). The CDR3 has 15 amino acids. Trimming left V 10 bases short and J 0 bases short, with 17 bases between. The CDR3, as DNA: TGTGCCACAAGAACGGACTTCTATAGCACAGATACGCAGTATTTT. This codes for CATRTDFYSTDTQYF.

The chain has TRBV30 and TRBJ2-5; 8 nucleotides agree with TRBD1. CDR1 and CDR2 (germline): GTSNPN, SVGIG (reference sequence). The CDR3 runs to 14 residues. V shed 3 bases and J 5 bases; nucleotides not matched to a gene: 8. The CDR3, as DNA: TGTGCCTGGAGACCTCCAGGGGGCCGGGAGACCCAGTACTTC. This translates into CAWRPPGGRETQYF.

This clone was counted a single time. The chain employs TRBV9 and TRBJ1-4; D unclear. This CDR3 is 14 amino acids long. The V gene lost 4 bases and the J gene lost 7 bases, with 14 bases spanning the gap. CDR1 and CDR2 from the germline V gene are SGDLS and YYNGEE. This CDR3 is CASSSRPGGEKLFF. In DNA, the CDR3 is TGTGCCAGCAGCTCCAGACCTGGCGGTGAAAAACTGTTTTTT. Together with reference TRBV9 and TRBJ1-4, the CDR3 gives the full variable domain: DSGVTQTPKHLITATGQRVTLRCSPRSGDLSVYWYQQSLDQGLQFLIQYYNGEERAKGNILERFSAQQFPDLHSELNLSSLELGDSALYFCASSSRPGGEKLFFGSGTQLSVL.

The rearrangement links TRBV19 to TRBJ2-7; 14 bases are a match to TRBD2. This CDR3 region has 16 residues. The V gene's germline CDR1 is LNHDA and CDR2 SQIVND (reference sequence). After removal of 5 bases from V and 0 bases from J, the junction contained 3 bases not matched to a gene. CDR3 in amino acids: CASSSGLAGVSYEQYF. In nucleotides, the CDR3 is TGTGCCAGTAGTTCGGGACTAGCGGGGGTCTCCTACGAGCAGTACTTC.

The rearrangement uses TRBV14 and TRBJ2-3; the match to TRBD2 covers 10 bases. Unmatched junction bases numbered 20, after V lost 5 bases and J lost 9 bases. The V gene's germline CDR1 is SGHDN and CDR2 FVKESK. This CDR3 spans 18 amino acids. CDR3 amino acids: CASSSTRRAGGLKVTQYF. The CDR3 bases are TGTGCCAGCAGCTCAACCCGACGAGCGGGGGGGCTTAAGGTCACGCAGTATTTT.

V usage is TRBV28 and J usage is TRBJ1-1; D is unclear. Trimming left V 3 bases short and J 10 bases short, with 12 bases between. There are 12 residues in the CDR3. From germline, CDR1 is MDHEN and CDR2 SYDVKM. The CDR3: CASSLEERRAFF. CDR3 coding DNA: TGTGCCAGCAGTTTGGAGGAACGAAGAGCTTTCTTT.

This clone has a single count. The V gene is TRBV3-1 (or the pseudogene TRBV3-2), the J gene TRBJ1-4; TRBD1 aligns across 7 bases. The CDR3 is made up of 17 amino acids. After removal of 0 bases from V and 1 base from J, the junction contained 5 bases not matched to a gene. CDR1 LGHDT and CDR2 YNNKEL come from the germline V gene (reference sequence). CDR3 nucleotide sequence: TGTGCCAGCAGCCAAGATCGGGACAGTCTAACTAATGAAAAACTGTTTTTT. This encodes CASSQDRDSLTNEKLFF.

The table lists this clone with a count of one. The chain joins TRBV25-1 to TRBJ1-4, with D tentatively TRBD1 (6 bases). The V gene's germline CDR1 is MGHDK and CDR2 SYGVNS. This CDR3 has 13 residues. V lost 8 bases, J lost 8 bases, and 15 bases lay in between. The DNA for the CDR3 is TGTGCCAGCCTTCGTGAGGGGGAGGAAAAACTGTTTTTT. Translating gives CASLREGEEKLFF. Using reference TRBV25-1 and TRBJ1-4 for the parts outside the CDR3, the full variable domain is EADIYQTPRYLVIGTGKKITLECSQTMGHDKMYWYQQDPGMELHLIHYSYGVNSTEKGDLSSESTVSRIRTEHFPLTLESARPSHTSQYLCASLREGEEKLFFGSGTQLSVL.

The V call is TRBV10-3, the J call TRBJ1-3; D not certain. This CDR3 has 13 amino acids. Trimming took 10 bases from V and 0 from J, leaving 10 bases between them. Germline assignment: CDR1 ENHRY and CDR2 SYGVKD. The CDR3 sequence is CASARDSGNTIYF. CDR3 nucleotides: TGTGCCAGCGCTCGCGACTCTGGAAACACCATATATTTT.

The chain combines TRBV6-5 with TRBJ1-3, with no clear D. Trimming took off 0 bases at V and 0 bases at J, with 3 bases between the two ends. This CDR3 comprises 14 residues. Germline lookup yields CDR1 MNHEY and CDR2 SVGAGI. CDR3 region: CASSYSGSGNTIYF. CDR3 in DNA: TGTGCCAGCAGTTACTCCGGCTCTGGAAACACCATATATTTT.

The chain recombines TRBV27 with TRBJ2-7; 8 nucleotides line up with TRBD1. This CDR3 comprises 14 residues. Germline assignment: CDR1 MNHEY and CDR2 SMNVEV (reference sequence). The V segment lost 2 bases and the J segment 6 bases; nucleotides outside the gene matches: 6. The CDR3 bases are TGTGCCAGCAGTTTAGTTCAGGGGGCAGGCGAGCAGTACTTC. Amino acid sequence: CASSLVQGAGEQYF.

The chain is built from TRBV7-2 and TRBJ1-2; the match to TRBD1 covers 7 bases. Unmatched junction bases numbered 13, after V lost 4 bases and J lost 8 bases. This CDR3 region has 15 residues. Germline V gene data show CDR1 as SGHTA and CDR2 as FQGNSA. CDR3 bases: TGTGCCAGCAGCTCAGGGGGAGCAGGGTTAAGGGGCTACACCTTC. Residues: CASSSGGAGLRGYTF.

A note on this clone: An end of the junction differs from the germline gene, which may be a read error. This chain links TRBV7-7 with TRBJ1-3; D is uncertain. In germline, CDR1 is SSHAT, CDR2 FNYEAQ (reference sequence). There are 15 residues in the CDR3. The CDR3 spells CASSPAGSSGNTIYF. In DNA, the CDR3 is TGTGCTAGCAGCCCCGCCGGGAGCTCTGGAAACACCATATATTTT.

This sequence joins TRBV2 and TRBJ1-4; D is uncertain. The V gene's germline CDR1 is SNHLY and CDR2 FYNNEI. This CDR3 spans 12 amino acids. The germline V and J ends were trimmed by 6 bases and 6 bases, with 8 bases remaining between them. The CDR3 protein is CASRAEHEKLFF. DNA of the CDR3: TGTGCCAGCAGGGCAGAACATGAAAAACTGTTTTTT.

The CDR3 nucleotides read TGTGCCAGTAGTATGGGGCCGGGTAACTCTGGAAACACCATATATTTT. This sequence encodes CASSMGPGNSGNTIYF. The rearrangement joins TRBV19 to TRBJ1-3; a weak D match, TRBD1 (5 bases). Trimming pared 3 bases from V and 0 bases from J, leaving 12 bases between. The V gene's germline CDR1 is LNHDA and CDR2 SQIVND (reference sequence). This CDR3 has 16 residues.

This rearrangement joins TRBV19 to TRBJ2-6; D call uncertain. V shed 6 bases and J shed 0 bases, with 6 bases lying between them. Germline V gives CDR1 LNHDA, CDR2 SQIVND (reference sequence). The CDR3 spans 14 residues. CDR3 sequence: CASRSLSGANVLTF. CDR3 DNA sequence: TGTGCCAGTAGGAGCCTCTCTGGGGCCAACGTCCTGACTTTC. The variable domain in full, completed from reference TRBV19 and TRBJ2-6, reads DGGITQSPKYLFRKEGQNVTLSCEQNLNHDAMYWYRQDPGQGLRLIYYSQIVNDFQKGDIAEGYSVSREKKESFPLTVTSAQKNPTAFYLCASRSLSGANVLTFGAGSRLTVL.

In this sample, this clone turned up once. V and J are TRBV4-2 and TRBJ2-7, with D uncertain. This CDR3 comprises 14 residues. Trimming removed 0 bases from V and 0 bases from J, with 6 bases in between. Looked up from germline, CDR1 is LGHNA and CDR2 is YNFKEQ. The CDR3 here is CASSQDSGSYEQYF. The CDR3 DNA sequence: TGTGCCAGCAGCCAAGACAGTGGCTCCTACGAGCAGTACTTC.

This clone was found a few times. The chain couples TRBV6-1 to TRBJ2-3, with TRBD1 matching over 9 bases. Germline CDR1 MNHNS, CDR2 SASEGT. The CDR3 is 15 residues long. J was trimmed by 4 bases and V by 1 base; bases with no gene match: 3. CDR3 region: CASSEGGQGADTQYF. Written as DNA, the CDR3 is TGTGCCAGCAGTGAAGGGGGACAGGGCGCAGATACGCAGTATTTT.

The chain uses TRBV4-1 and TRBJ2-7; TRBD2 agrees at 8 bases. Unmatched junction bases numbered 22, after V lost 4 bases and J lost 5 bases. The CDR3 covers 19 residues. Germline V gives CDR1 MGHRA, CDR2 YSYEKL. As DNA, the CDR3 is TGCGCCAGCAGCCGCAAGCCCCCAGCGGGGGTTTCTAGTTTTGACGAGCAGTACTTC. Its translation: CASSRKPPAGVSSFDEQYF.

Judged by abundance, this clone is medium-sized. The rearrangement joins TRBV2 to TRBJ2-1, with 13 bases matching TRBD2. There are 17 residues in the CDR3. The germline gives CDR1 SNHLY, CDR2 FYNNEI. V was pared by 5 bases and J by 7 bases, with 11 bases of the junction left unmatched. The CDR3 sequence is CASSLRTSGGKGNEQFF. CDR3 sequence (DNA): TGTGCCAGCAGTCTCAGGACTAGCGGGGGAAAGGGGAATGAGCAGTTCTTC.

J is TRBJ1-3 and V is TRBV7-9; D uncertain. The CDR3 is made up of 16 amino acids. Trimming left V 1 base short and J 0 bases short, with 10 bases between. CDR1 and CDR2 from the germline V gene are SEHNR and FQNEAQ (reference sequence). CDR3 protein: CASSLDSVYSGNTIYF. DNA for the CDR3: TGTGCCAGCAGCTTAGATTCGGTATACTCTGGAAACACCATATATTTT.

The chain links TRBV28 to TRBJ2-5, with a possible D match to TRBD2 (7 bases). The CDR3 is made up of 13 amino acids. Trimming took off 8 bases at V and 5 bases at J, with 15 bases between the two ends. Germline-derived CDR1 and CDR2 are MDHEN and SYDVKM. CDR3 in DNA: TGTGCCAGCTACCGGGGAGGGGGGGAGACCCAGTACTTC. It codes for CASYRGGGETQYF.